This note documents a single TCR beta chain sequence. Its antigen is unknown. Sample-barcoded 5' priming and a J-beta primer mix drove a second PCR of roughly 6 to 12 cycles. TCRdb passed the 5' RACE reads through MiXCR, listing each CDR3 protein once. Found here are some 760,000 distinct CDR3 sequences, just under 25% of them singletons; the top ten hold 9.4%. These data are taken from a study of blood T cells in healthy people across ages. Study outcomes and limitations: One million T cells yielded diversity estimates that were considered underestimates.

Separately, the same data were catalogued under a study of T cells of mothers and their children. In that study: Donors comprised a few healthy Caucasian mothers plus their six children. Whether related or unrelated, pairs show similar shaping of TCR recombination output by thymic selection.

This clonotype was obtained from a boy between 10 and 17 years old in good health. Sequencing was done on a sample of blood.

In nucleotides, the CDR3 is TGCAGTGCCCTCGTCCCTAGCGGGAAATTGCTAAACTACGAGCAGTACTTC. This encodes CSALVPSGKLLNYEQYF. This chain uses TRBV20-1 with TRBJ2-7; 9 bases fit TRBD2. From germline, CDR1 is DFQATT and CDR2 SNEGSKA (reference sequence). The ends lost 6 bases at V and 3 bases at J; junction bases unmatched: 18. This CDR3 is 17 amino acids long.